The present entry profiles one T cell receptor beta chain with its context. Its target is not known. This sample is part of a study of cytotoxic CD8 clonotypes in ibrutinib-treated CLL. Study-wide background: The study recorded mean values of about 260,000 productive templates and 94,082 productive rearrangements per sample.

This CDR3 is 17 amino acids long. Looked up from germline, CDR1 is LGHNA and CDR2 is YSLEER. Trimming pared 1 base from V and 1 base from J, leaving 16 bases between. TCRdb keeps only in-frame clones here, not all; method: immunoSEQ multiplex PCR. The profile shows fewer than 75,000 clones, about 72% of them singletons. Broader study findings: Clonality was higher at ibrutinib response and returned toward baseline at progression.

The sequence was obtained from a human donor with chronic lymphocytic leukemia. The genes are TRBV4-3 and TRBJ1-1; TRBD1 might be the D (6 bases). The sequencing here drew on PBMCs, taken after 12 months of ibrutinib treatment. The CDR3 protein is CASSQGYAGGPNTEAFF. The CDR3 DNA is TGCGCCAGCAGCCAAGGGTATGCTGGGGGGCCGAACACTGAAGCTTTCTTT.